This TCR beta chain was found in a study of cytomegalovirus exposure and HLA in healthy donors. Primers included in the PCR were 60 Vbeta and 13 Jbeta primers. Measured with immunoSEQ multiplex PCR; TCRdb has only the in-frame clones, and not every one. Of roughly 150,000 clones listed, approximately 61% are singletons. The CDR3 runs 15 residues. Germline CDR1 reads SNHLY; CDR2 reads FYNNEI. With V trimmed by 3 bases and J by 4 bases, 7 bases remained unmatched. The material sequenced was PBMCs. The TCR sequence derives from a human donor in good health. V gene TRBV2 combines with J gene TRBJ2-7, with 9 bases aligning to TRBD1. The CDR3 bases are TGTGCCAGCAGTGAGTTCGGACAGGGGCCATACGAGCAGTACTTC. Its protein is CASSEFGQGPYEQYF.